This TCR beta chain is drawn from a study of regulatory T cells in long-lasting Graves disease. As to time point: newly diagnosed GD, antithyroid drugs for less than 3 months. Making the TCR library involved RNA that had been extracted from PBMCs. The guidelines of the American Thyroid Association were the basis for diagnosing Graves' disease. This clonotype was seen more than once but under ten times. V dropped 0 bases and J dropped 2; count of bases not matched to a gene: 4. There are 15 residues in the CDR3. From germline, CDR1 is LNHDA and CDR2 SQIVND (reference sequence). Arm-PCR with iRepertoire HTBI primers amplified the CDR3 regions for these TCR beta libraries. In the study's own analysis: Gene usage covered 55 to 70 TRBV and around 15 TRBJ segments. MiXCR, run by TCRdb on the multiplex PCR reads, gives a single entry per CDR3 protein. The V and J calls were not made by the authors but by TCRdb's processing. The sample holds over 500,000 distinct CDR3 sequences, 15% to 20% seen once.

The same sample was also studied in work on T cells in Graves' hyperthyroidism and ophthalmopathy.

The source was peripheral blood mononuclear cells (PBMCs), collected at new diagnosis, from a patient treated with antithyroid drugs. The sequence derives from a man aged 18 to 29 with Graves disease. This chain links TRBV19 with TRBJ2-7, with TRBD1 matching over 7 bases. The CDR3 DNA is TGTGCCAGTAGTATAGACCTCGGGACAGCCTACGAGCAGTACTTC. Protein product: CASSIDLGTAYEQYF.